These 13 T cell receptor beta chains share one sample of origin, sequenced in a study of T cells expressing NK-cell markers. Reprocessing the 5' RACE reads, TCRdb reports a single entry for every CDR3 protein and omits DNA. The table lists over 150,000 distinct CDR3 sequences. Sequencing used blood T cells: a sorted CD56 or NKG2C T cell subset, CD4+ or CD8+ T cells, or bulk PBMC T cells (not recorded which). These receptors were collected from a man aged 18-75 years in good health.

The J gene is TRBJ1-6, the V gene TRBV28; TCRdb picks TRBD1, but there is no DNA to check that call. The CDR3 contains 14 residues. Germline-derived CDR1 and CDR2 are MDHEN and SYDVKM. CDR3 in amino acids: CASSPDRERSPLHF.

The chain employs TRBV11-2 and TRBJ2-3; TCRdb's D call, TRBD1, is unchecked because there is no DNA. Germline CDR1 reads SGHAT; CDR2 reads FQNNGV. The CDR3 consists of 19 residues. CDR3 residues: CASSLDSSGTAGDTDTQYF.

The chain is built from TRBV7-9 and TRBJ1-1; TCRdb's assignment of TRBD1 cannot be checked, as there is no DNA. The germline gives CDR1 SEHNR, CDR2 FQNEAQ (reference sequence). The CDR3 totals 12 residues. This CDR3 reads CASSAGDLEAFF.

The chain links TRBV4-1 to TRBJ2-2; the D call from TCRdb, TRBD2, cannot be confirmed without DNA. In germline, CDR1 is MGHRA, CDR2 YSYEKL. The CDR3 spans 14 residues. CDR3: CASSQVQRSGELFF.

The V call is TRBV6-1, the J call TRBJ2-3; checking the TCRdb D call of TRBD2 is not possible without DNA. Germline V gene data show CDR1 as MNHNS and CDR2 as SASEGT. The CDR3 is 16 residues long. Here the CDR3 reads CASSGVASPYTDTQYF.

The chain links TRBV5-5 to TRBJ2-5; with no DNA, the TCRdb D assignment of TRBD2 cannot be verified. The CDR3 has 17 residues. Germline V lookup: CDR1 SGHKS, CDR2 YYEKEE (reference sequence). The CDR3 reads CASRPVGTSGGVETQYF.

The chain uses TRBV5-4 and TRBJ2-3; TCRdb's D call of TRBD1 is untestable without DNA. The CDR3 covers 15 residues. Germline CDR1 is SGHNT and CDR2 is YYREEE (reference sequence). The CDR3 here is CASSFPRGATDTQYF.

The V gene is TRBV6-2 or TRBV6-3, the J gene TRBJ1-1; the TCRdb D gene call, TRBD1, has no DNA to confirm it. The germline V gene has CDR1 MNHEY and CDR2 SVGEGT. CDR3 length equals 17 residues. CDR3 protein: CASSYSRHEGLGTEAFF.

The rearrangement links TRBV2 to TRBJ2-7. This CDR3 has 18 residues. Germline V gives CDR1 SNHLY, CDR2 FYNNEI. The CDR3 region is CASSETALSDAFTYEQYF.

CDR3 sequence reads: CASSDLDRGTPGELFF. The chain combines TRBV5-1 with TRBJ2-2; TCRdb proposes TRBD1, but this gene call is untestable without DNA. The CDR3 spans 16 residues. From germline, CDR1 is SGHRS and CDR2 YFSETQ.

The CDR3 region is CASSLLRPLLAGGTDTQYF. The chain links TRBV11-1 to TRBJ2-3; TCRdb reports TRBD1, a call that lacks DNA to check it against. This CDR3 region has 19 residues. Germline V gives CDR1 SGHAT, CDR2 FQDESV (reference sequence). The complete variable domain, with remaining parts taken from reference TRBV11-1 and TRBJ2-3, reads EAEVAQSPRYKITEKSQAVAFWCDPISGHATLYWYRQILGQGPELLVQFQDESVVDDSQLPKDRFSAERLKGVDSTLKIQPAELGDSAMYLCASSLLRPLLAGGTDTQYFGPGTRLTVL.

The chain links TRBV2 to TRBJ2-5; with no DNA, the TCRdb D assignment of TRBD2 cannot be verified. The CDR3 is made up of 16 amino acids. CDR1 is SNHLY, CDR2 FYNNEI, per germline. The CDR3 sequence: CASSEELGLAVETQYF. Full variable domain (rest looked up from reference TRBV2 and TRBJ2-5): EPEVTQTPSHQVTQMGQEVILRCVPISNHLYFYWYRQILGQKVEFLVSFYNNEISEKSEIFDDQFSVERPDGSNFTLKIRSTKLEDSAMYFCASSEELGLAVETQYFGPGTRLLVL.

The chain employs TRBV7-9 and TRBJ1-4; TCRdb calls TRBD1, which cannot be checked without DNA. The CDR3 loop spans 16 amino acids. From germline, CDR1 is SEHNR and CDR2 FQNEAQ (reference sequence). The CDR3 sequence: CASSLSRTGANEKLFF. Using reference TRBV7-9 and TRBJ1-4 for the parts outside the CDR3, the full variable domain is DTGVSQNPRHKITKRGQNVTFRCDPISEHNRLYWYRQTLGQGPEFLTYFQNEAQLEKSRLLSDRFSAERPKGSFSTLEIQRTEQGDSAMYLCASSLSRTGANEKLFFGSGTQLSVL.